Below are 19 T cell receptor beta chains sequenced from a single sample in a study of cytomegalovirus exposure and HLA in healthy donors. The PCR used 60 Vbeta and 13 Jbeta primers. Only in-frame clones appear in the TCRdb table, and some are missing; sequencing was by immunoSEQ multiplex PCR. The data hold over 110,000 clones, with around 78% observed a single time. The specimen was PBMCs. The receptors were gathered from a woman aged 18-29 years in good health and CMV-seropositive.

V and J are TRBV7-2 and TRBJ2-3; TRBD2 matches 9 bases. This CDR3 has 17 residues. Germline assignment: CDR1 SGHTA and CDR2 FQGNSA. V shed 5 bases, J shed 1 base, and the junction held 10 bases outside the gene matches. CDR3 in DNA: TGTGCCAGCAGCCGTAGCGGGGGTTCCTGGGGCACAGATACGCAGTATTTT. Its translation: CASSRSGGSWGTDTQYF.

This clone was recorded a few times. The chain employs TRBV6-5 and TRBJ2-1; TRBD2 aligns across 10 bases. The CDR3 consists of 15 residues. Germline CDR1 reads MNHEY; CDR2 reads SVGAGI. The V gene end was trimmed by 5 bases and the J gene end by 6 bases; junction bases not matched to a gene: 7. CDR3 amino acids: CASSGSSGGSNEQFF. The CDR3 region has the DNA TGTGCCAGCAGTGGATCTAGCGGGGGATCCAATGAGCAGTTCTTC.

This clone is a singleton in its sample. The chain uses TRBV14 and TRBJ1-2; D may be TRBD1 (5 bases). Germline CDR1 is SGHDN and CDR2 is FVKESK. V was pared by 6 bases and J by 3 bases, with 11 bases between. The CDR3 spans 13 residues. DNA of the CDR3: TGTGCCAGCAGTCCTGACAGATACTATGGCTACACCTTC. Protein: CASSPDRYYGYTF.

This clone has only one observation. The chain recombines TRBV6-1 with TRBJ1-1, with a tentative D call TRBD1 (5 bases). With 6 bases removed from V and 0 bases from J, the gap between germline ends came to 11 bases. This CDR3 has 14 amino acids. Germline-derived CDR1 and CDR2 are MNHNS and SASEGT. CDR3 nucleotide sequence: TGTGCCAGCAGGGAGGGGCGGTTGAACACTGAAGCTTTCTTT. It encodes CASREGRLNTEAFF.

This chain uses TRBV7-9 with TRBJ1-1; TRBD1 might be the D (6 bases). V was shortened by 5 bases and J by 1 base, with 11 bases between the two germline ends. The CDR3 runs 14 residues. CDR1 and CDR2 from the germline V gene are SEHNR and FQNEAQ (reference sequence). The CDR3 DNA reads as TGTGCCAGCAGCCCAGGACAGACGAACACTGAAGCTTTCTTT. The encoded protein is CASSPGQTNTEAFF.

This clone was observed a handful of times. The V gene is TRBV5-1, the J gene TRBJ2-1; 11 positions agree with TRBD2. Germline V gene data show CDR1 as SGHRS and CDR2 as YFSETQ. The CDR3 runs 15 residues. The junction had 8 bases not matched to a gene; V was cut back by 3 bases and J by 9 bases. The CDR3 DNA follows: TGCGCCAGCAGCTCGACTAGCGGGGCGGTCAGTGAGCAGTTCTTC. Translation gives CASSSTSGAVSEQFF.

The J gene is TRBJ2-1, the V gene TRBV19; 11 bases agree with TRBD2. The germline V gene encodes CDR1 LNHDA and CDR2 SQIVND (reference sequence). This CDR3 region has 16 residues. The V segment lost 5 bases and the J segment 3 bases; nucleotides outside the gene matches: 6. CDR3 nucleotides: TGTGCCAGTAGTGTCATAGCGGGGGGGATCTACAATGAGCAGTTCTTC. Its protein is CASSVIAGGIYNEQFF.

The J gene is TRBJ2-7, the V gene TRBV7-2, with D unclear. This CDR3 region has 11 residues. Germline loops: CDR1 SGHTA, CDR2 FQGNSA. The V gene lost 4 bases and the J gene lost 3 bases, with 4 bases spanning the gap. The CDR3 region is CASSSLYEQYF. Here the CDR3 DNA reads TGTGCCAGCAGCTCACTCTACGAGCAGTACTTC.

The rearrangement joins TRBV11-2 to TRBJ2-7, with D maybe TRBD1 (5 bases). Germline CDR1 is SGHAT and CDR2 is FQNNGV. The CDR3 length is 12 residues. V was shortened by 1 base and J by 5 bases, with 6 bases between the two germline ends. The CDR3 DNA reads as TGTGCCAGCAGCTTAGGCAGGGACGAGCAGTACTTC. Amino acids: CASSLGRDEQYF.

The chain carries TRBV29-1 and TRBJ1-2; a possible D gene is TRBD1 (6 bases). This CDR3 is built from 13 residues. Germline V CDR1 and CDR2: SQVTM, ANQGSEA. The ends were cut back, 1 base at V and 8 bases at J, with 14 bases in the middle. CDR3 protein: CSVEAIAGVGYTF. The CDR3, as DNA: TGCAGCGTTGAAGCCATTGCAGGGGTAGGCTACACCTTC. The whole variable domain, filled in from reference TRBV29-1 and TRBJ1-2, reads SAVISQKPSRDICQRGTSLTIQCQVDSQVTMMFWYRQQPGQSLTLIATANQGSEATYESGFVIDKFPISRPNLTFSTLTVSNMSPEDSSIYLCSVEAIAGVGYTFGSGTRLTVV.

V is TRBV5-1 and J is TRBJ2-7; 8 bases align to TRBD2. Trimming at V came to 0 bases and at J to 2 bases, leaving 1 base not matched to a gene. The CDR3 has 14 amino acids. Per germline, CDR1 SGHRS and CDR2 YFSETQ. The CDR3, as DNA: TGCGCCAGCAGCTTGGGTAGCGGGGCCTACGAGCAGTACTTC. Translation gives CASSLGSGAYEQYF. Full variable domain (outside the CDR3, taken from reference TRBV5-1 and TRBJ2-7): KAGVTQTPRYLIKTRGQQVTLSCSPISGHRSVSWYQQTPGQGLQFLFEYFSETQRNKGNFPGRFSGRQFSNSRSEMNVSTLELGDSALYLCASSLGSGAYEQYFGPGTRLTVT.

CDR3 coding DNA: TGTGCCAGCAGTTTACAGGCTACTGAAGCTTTCTTT. It translates to CASSLQATEAFF. V gene TRBV28 combines with J gene TRBJ1-1, with D hard to call. Germline loops: CDR1 MDHEN, CDR2 SYDVKM. V lost 2 bases and J lost 5, with 6 bases in between. This CDR3 has 12 amino acids.

The chain links TRBV5-1 to TRBJ1-1; a weak D match, TRBD1 (5 bases). CDR3 length equals 14 residues. The germline gives CDR1 SGHRS, CDR2 YFSETQ. V lost 4 bases to trimming and J lost 1 base, with 11 bases between them. The CDR3 region is CASSTGHQNTEAFF. DNA for the CDR3: TGCGCCAGCAGCACCGGACACCAGAACACTGAAGCTTTCTTT.

This chain connects TRBV2 to TRBJ1-5; 12 bases are shared with TRBD1. The V and J ends lost 8 bases and 1 base, in that order; junction bases with no gene match: 6. The CDR3 loop spans 16 amino acids. Germline lookup yields CDR1 SNHLY and CDR2 FYNNEI. Here the CDR3 DNA reads TGTGCCAGCTCTCGGGACAGGGGGCTGAGCAATCAGCCCCAGCATTTT. The encoded protein is CASSRDRGLSNQPQHF.

In DNA, the CDR3 is TGCGCCAGCAGCCCCGGGGGGGTTAGAGAAAAACTGTTTTTT. It encodes CASSPGGVREKLFF. This rearrangement joins TRBV5-1 to TRBJ1-4; D perhaps matches TRBD1 (5 bases). V was shortened by 4 bases and J by 8 bases, with 15 bases between the two germline ends. The length of the CDR3 is 14 residues. Germline V gene data show CDR1 as SGHRS and CDR2 as YFSETQ.

The gene calls are TRBV7-2 and TRBJ2-7; maybe TRBD1 (6 bases). There are 15 residues in the CDR3. V lost 5 bases, J lost 4 bases, and 18 bases lay in between. Germline values: CDR1 SGHTA, CDR2 FQGNSA. The CDR3 region is CASSLFDRGGYEQYF. In nucleotides, the CDR3 is TGTGCCAGCAGCCTATTTGATCGAGGGGGATACGAGCAGTACTTC.

In its sample, this clone was seen once. The chain couples TRBV6-5 to TRBJ2-1; 8 bases agree with TRBD1. The CDR3 length is 13 residues. V lost 5 bases, J lost 12 bases, and 9 bases stayed unmatched. CDR1 is MNHEY and CDR2 is SVGAGI in the germline V gene. This CDR3 reads CASSNPRGRGQFF. CDR3 nucleotide sequence: TGTGCCAGCAGTAACCCCAGGGGGCGGGGGCAGTTCTTC.

The table lists this clone with a count of one. This sequence joins TRBV7-8 and TRBJ2-5; weak D call: TRBD2 (5 bases). The ends were cut back, 4 bases at V and 7 bases at J, with 19 bases in the middle. The CDR3 extends over 15 amino acids. Germline CDR1 reads SGHVS; CDR2 reads FQNEAQ. The CDR3 nucleotides read TGTGCCAGCAGCTGGGGTTCTAGTTTAGAGGGGACCCAGTACTTC. Translating gives CASSWGSSLEGTQYF.

This clone showed up just a few times. V gene TRBV10-3 combines with J gene TRBJ1-1; 9 bases agree with TRBD1. Germline trimming cut 6 bases from V and 8 bases from J; bases unmatched to any gene: 7. The CDR3 is 13 amino acids. The germline V gene encodes CDR1 ENHRY and CDR2 SYGVKD. CDR3 nucleotide sequence: TGTGCCATCAGGGGGACAGGGAAGAACGAAGCTTTCTTT. Protein product: CAIRGTGKNEAFF.